These 16 T cell receptor beta chains were all obtained from the same sample, sequenced in a study of shared clonotypes between healthy human individuals. The naive CD8 fraction comprised CD45RO-negative cells positively selected for CCR7 and excluded terminally differentiated effector memory CD45RA+ cells. Some clones are missing from TCRdb's copy, which holds only in-frame ones; the method was immunoSEQ multiplex PCR. The data contain 660,000 or so clones, about 95% of them singletons. Specimen: naive CD8+ T cells sorted from blood. These receptors all stem from a woman in her 30s in good health.

The chain couples TRBV19 to TRBJ2-1; 7 bases fit TRBD2. The germline CDR1 and CDR2 sequences are LNHDA and SQIVND (reference sequence). Germline trimming cut 5 bases from V and 4 bases from J; bases unmatched to any gene: 8. CDR3 length: 15 amino acids. For the CDR3, the DNA is TGTGCCAGTAGTTTAGCGGGCGGCTGGTACAATGAGCAGTTCTTC. It encodes CASSLAGGWYNEQFF.

This rearrangement joins TRBV28 to TRBJ2-2; weak D call: TRBD1 (5 bases). V lost 8 bases and J lost 3, with 16 bases in between. The CDR3 covers 15 residues. Germline CDR1 reads MDHEN; CDR2 reads SYDVKM. The CDR3: CASRTGLRYTGELFF. The CDR3 nucleotides read TGTGCCAGCCGAACAGGCCTCAGGTACACCGGGGAGCTGTTTTTT.

This chain connects TRBV7-8 to TRBJ1-5; possible D gene TRBD1, 6 bases. The CDR3 is 17 residues long. Trimming took off 5 bases at V and 2 bases at J, with 19 bases between the two ends. CDR1 is SGHVS and CDR2 is FQNEAQ in the germline V gene. DNA for the CDR3: TGTGCCAGCAGCCCTACAGGGACCGGTTGGGGCAATCAGCCCCAGCATTTT. Translated, it gives CASSPTGTGWGNQPQHF.

The rearrangement joins TRBV19 to TRBJ1-5; D uncertain. Germline-derived CDR1 and CDR2 are LNHDA and SQIVND (reference sequence). This CDR3 region has 15 residues. The V end was cut by 5 bases, the J end by 0 bases, with 11 bases between. CDR3 region: CASSRQFYSNQPQHF. CDR3 nucleotide sequence: TGTGCCAGTAGTCGACAATTCTATAGCAATCAGCCCCAGCATTTT.

The V gene is TRBV7-9, the J gene TRBJ2-3; 14 bases map to TRBD2. This CDR3 contains 15 residues. The trim removed 2 bases at V and 10 bases at J, leaving 5 bases unmatched. Germline V gives CDR1 SEHNR, CDR2 FQNEAQ (reference sequence). The CDR3 loop reads CASSLWTSGGTAQYF. The CDR3, as DNA: TGTGCCAGCAGCTTATGGACTAGCGGGGGGACAGCGCAGTATTTT.

The rearrangement joins TRBV27 to TRBJ1-5; D unresolved. This CDR3 region has 13 residues. Germline lookup yields CDR1 MNHEY and CDR2 SMNVEV (reference sequence). The V and J ends lost 1 base and 3 bases respectively, with 4 bases between them. The CDR3 sequence: CASSLLANQPQHF. CDR3 nucleotides: TGTGCCAGCAGTTTATTAGCCAATCAGCCCCAGCATTTT.

V usage is TRBV6-1 and J usage is TRBJ2-2; weak D call: TRBD2 (6 bases). This CDR3 contains 13 residues. Trimming shortened V by 10 bases and J by 4 bases, and 13 bases separated the two germline ends. Germline values: CDR1 MNHNS, CDR2 SASEGT. The CDR3 reads CATDDGGTGELFF. DNA of the CDR3: TGTGCCACCGACGACGGGGGCACCGGGGAGCTGTTTTTT.

The chain uses TRBV2 and TRBJ2-7, with D perhaps TRBD1 (5 bases). The CDR3 is 12 amino acids. Germline V gene lookup returns CDR1 SNHLY and CDR2 FYNNEI. With 7 bases removed from V and 2 bases from J, the gap between germline ends came to 9 bases. The CDR3 protein is CASMGRAYEQYF. The CDR3 region has the DNA TGTGCCAGCATGGGCAGGGCCTACGAGCAGTACTTC.

The chain couples TRBV2 to TRBJ2-1; 11 bases are a match to TRBD1. The length of the CDR3 is 17 residues. Germline values: CDR1 SNHLY, CDR2 FYNNEI. Trimming at V came to 4 bases and at J to 7 bases, leaving 12 bases not matched to a gene. CDR3 loop: CASSARTGGEDKNEQFF. CDR3 DNA: TGTGCCAGCAGTGCCAGGACAGGGGGCGAGGACAAGAATGAGCAGTTCTTC.

This clone is a singleton in its sample. The chain uses TRBV7-2 and TRBJ2-2, with 7 bases fitting TRBD2. The germline gives CDR1 SGHTA, CDR2 FQGNSA. This CDR3 is 18 amino acids long. With V trimmed by 5 bases and J by 2 bases, 14 bases remained unmatched. The CDR3 is CASSGGEDTSANTGELFF. In DNA, the CDR3 is TGTGCCAGCAGCGGAGGAGAAGACACTAGCGCTAACACCGGGGAGCTGTTTTTT.

The CDR3 DNA sequence: TGTGCCAGCAGCTTGGAAAGCTCTACCCGAGGAGATACGCAGTATTTT. This translates into CASSLESSTRGDTQYF. This rearrangement joins TRBV5-6 to TRBJ2-3; D call uncertain. Deletions cut 0 bases from V and 5 bases from J, with 16 bases between. The CDR3 sequence is 16 residues long. Germline CDR1 SGHDT, CDR2 YYEEEE.

The CDR3 reads CASSLVTGGIGAKNIQYF. DNA for the CDR3: TGTGCCAGCAGCTTAGTGACGGGAGGGATTGGTGCCAAAAACATTCAGTACTTC. The rearrangement uses TRBV7-9 and TRBJ2-4; the match to TRBD2 covers 8 bases. The CDR3 runs to 18 residues. The germline CDR1 and CDR2 sequences are SEHNR and FQNEAQ (reference sequence). V lost 1 base to trimming and J lost 1 base; unmatched junction nucleotides: 9.

The rearrangement joins TRBV6-5 to TRBJ2-5; 8 bases are a match to TRBD1. Germline loops: CDR1 MNHEY, CDR2 SVGAGI. The CDR3 totals 15 residues. Unmatched junction bases numbered 6, after V lost 4 bases and J lost 2 bases. For the CDR3, the DNA is TGTGCCAGCAGTTCCCAAGGACAGGGACAAGAGACCCAGTACTTC. Protein product: CASSSQGQGQETQYF.

This chain connects TRBV27 to TRBJ2-7; 15 bases agree with TRBD2. J was trimmed by 7 bases and V by 5 bases; bases with no gene match: 6. This CDR3 comprises 15 residues. The germline CDR1 and CDR2 sequences are MNHEY and SMNVEV (reference sequence). The CDR3, as DNA: TGTGCCAGCAGTCCAGGACTAGCGGGAGGGGGTGAGCAGTACTTC. Protein product: CASSPGLAGGGEQYF.

The genes are TRBV27 and TRBJ1-1; D is possibly TRBD1 (6 bases). With 3 bases removed from V and 5 bases from J, the gap between germline ends came to 16 bases. Per the germline V gene, CDR1 is MNHEY and CDR2 is SMNVEV (reference sequence). The length of the CDR3 is 15 residues. CDR3 residues: CASSFSRGARTEAFF. As DNA, the CDR3 is TGTGCCAGCAGTTTTTCTAGGGGGGCGAGAACTGAAGCTTTCTTT.

In its sample, this clone was seen once. This sample also contains other DNA sequences that code for the same CDR3. The genes are TRBV27 and TRBJ2-7; perhaps TRBD1 as D (6 bases). CDR3 length equals 14 residues. The germline V and J ends were trimmed by 5 bases and 4 bases, with 15 bases remaining between them. In germline, CDR1 is MNHEY, CDR2 SMNVEV (reference sequence). The CDR3 loop is CASSLTGTPYEQYF. CDR3 in DNA: TGTGCCAGCAGTCTAACCGGGACACCGTACGAGCAGTACTTC.